This T cell receptor (beta chain) was documented in a study of blood T cell repertoires in COVID-19. Overall study context: From T cells, B-cell-depleted T cells, or PBMCs came the material, which was cDNA or gDNA.

Sequencing used immunoSEQ multiplex PCR; TCRdb keeps in-frame clones, though not all of them. The top ten clones hold about 7.2% of a sample with 150,000 to 170,000 clones, about 81% of them seen once. Participants reported their clinical history, and cohort assignment relied on those reports. This clone has only a few counts. This clonotype originated in a man aged 45-65 years who had recovered from COVID-19. The material sequenced was PBMCs or T cells enriched from blood (not recorded which).

CDR3 nucleotide sequence: TGTGCCAGCAGCGCGGACAGGGAGAATCAGCCCCAGCATTTT. It yields the protein CASSADRENQPQHF. V and J are TRBV7-9 and TRBJ1-5; 8 bases agree with TRBD1. The ends lost 5 bases at V and 4 bases at J; junction bases unmatched: 4. CDR3 length: 14 amino acids. Germline V gene lookup returns CDR1 SEHNR and CDR2 FQNEAQ (reference sequence).